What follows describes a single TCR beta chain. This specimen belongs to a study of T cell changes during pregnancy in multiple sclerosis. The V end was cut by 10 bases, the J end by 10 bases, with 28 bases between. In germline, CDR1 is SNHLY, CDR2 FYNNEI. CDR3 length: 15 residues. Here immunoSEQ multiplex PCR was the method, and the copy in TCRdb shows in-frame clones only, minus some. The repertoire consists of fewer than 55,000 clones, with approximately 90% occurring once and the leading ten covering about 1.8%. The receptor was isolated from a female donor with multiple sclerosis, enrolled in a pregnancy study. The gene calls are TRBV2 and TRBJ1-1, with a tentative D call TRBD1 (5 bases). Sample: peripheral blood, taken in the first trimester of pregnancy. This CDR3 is CAIIETSGRGGAAFF. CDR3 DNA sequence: TGTGCCATCATCGAGACTAGCGGTAGGGGAGGCGCAGCTTTCTTT.